Each of the 14 T cell receptor beta chains below was sequenced from the same sample in a study of shared T cell receptors in the human thymus. Data came from immunoSEQ multiplex PCR; TCRdb stores just in-frame clones and leaves some out. The table lists about 660,000 clones, 88% of them singletons, with over 0.008% in the top ten. This same sample was also part of a study on human thymus T cells.

The sample was thymocytes. All receptors derive from a boy in the first two years of life with a congenital heart defect.

The chain recombines TRBV14 with TRBJ2-5, with 10 bases lining up with TRBD2. Germline CDR1 reads SGHDN; CDR2 reads FVKESK. This CDR3 region has 17 residues. The ends lost 0 bases at V and 5 bases at J; junction bases unmatched: 9. The CDR3 protein is CASSQEGIAGGVETQYF. CDR3 nucleotide sequence: TGTGCCAGCAGCCAAGAAGGGATAGCGGGAGGAGTGGAGACCCAGTACTTC.

This clone was picked up one time. The chain has TRBV7-9 and TRBJ2-3, with 8 bases lining up with TRBD2. The trim removed 1 base at V and 6 bases at J, leaving 12 bases unmatched. The CDR3 spans 17 residues. CDR1 SEHNR and CDR2 FQNEAQ come from the germline V gene (reference sequence). DNA of the CDR3: TGTGCCAGCAGCTTAGTGTCGGGCGGGAGGCCAGGGGATACGCAGTATTTT. Translating gives CASSLVSGGRPGDTQYF.

This clone turned up a few times. The chain recombines TRBV19 with TRBJ2-7, with 8 nucleotides matching TRBD1. The CDR3 runs to 15 residues. V trimming: 5 bases; J trimming: 6 bases; junction bases outside the gene matches: 12. Germline V CDR1 and CDR2: LNHDA, SQIVND (reference sequence). CDR3 region: CASSAGTGDYGEQYF. In DNA form, the CDR3 reads TGTGCCAGTAGTGCGGGGACAGGCGATTACGGCGAGCAGTACTTC.

V gene TRBV13 combines with J gene TRBJ2-1; no reliable D call. Trimming pared 5 bases from V and 2 bases from J, leaving 16 bases between. The CDR3 sequence is 16 residues long. The germline V gene has CDR1 PRHDT and CDR2 FYEKMQ (reference sequence). The CDR3 DNA reads TGTGCCAGCAGCCCCGCCGGGTTAGCTCCCTACAATGAGCAGTTCTTC. Amino acids: CASSPAGLAPYNEQFF.

The V and J genes are TRBV7-9 and TRBJ2-3, with TRBD1 as a possible D gene (5 bases). V shed 6 bases and J shed 0 bases, with 13 bases lying between them. Germline V lookup: CDR1 SEHNR, CDR2 FQNEAQ (reference sequence). The CDR3 runs 15 residues. The chain's CDR3 is CASSRRQTSTDTQYF. The CDR3 region has the DNA TGTGCCAGCAGTCGACGACAGACAAGCACAGATACGCAGTATTTT.

The sample holds one count of this clone. V usage is TRBV19 and J usage is TRBJ2-5; weak D call: TRBD2 (6 bases). V lost 7 bases and J lost 4, with 19 bases in between. CDR3 length equals 15 residues. Germline V gene data show CDR1 as LNHDA and CDR2 as SQIVND (reference sequence). Written as DNA, the CDR3 is TGTGCCAGTAATCGGGTGGGAGGAGAACGAGAGACCCAGTACTTC. It translates to CASNRVGGERETQYF.

Only one count was recorded for this clone. This chain joins TRBV25-1 and TRBJ2-3; TRBD2 matches at 9 bases. The CDR3 totals 15 residues. J was trimmed by 5 bases and V by 0 bases; bases with no gene match: 3. The germline CDR1 and CDR2 sequences are MGHDK and SYGVNS. The chain's CDR3 is CASSEYAGGLDTQYF. The CDR3 coding sequence is TGTGCCAGCAGTGAATATGCGGGAGGGCTAGATACGCAGTATTTT.

The chain is built from TRBV4-1 and TRBJ2-3; 10 bases line up with TRBD2. Germline V lookup: CDR1 MGHRA, CDR2 YSYEKL. The CDR3 spans 18 residues. The V segment lost 4 bases and the J segment 2 bases; nucleotides outside the gene matches: 12. CDR3 sequence: CASSLNFGLAVFTDTQYF. CDR3 nucleotide sequence: TGCGCCAGCAGCCTGAATTTTGGACTAGCGGTTTTCACAGATACGCAGTATTTT.

This chain uses TRBV27 with TRBJ2-3; perhaps TRBD2 as D (6 bases). The ends were cut back, 5 bases at V and 1 base at J, with 16 bases in the middle. Germline CDR1 and CDR2: MNHEY and SMNVEV (reference sequence). The CDR3 covers 16 residues. The chain's CDR3 is CASSHGGMRGTDTQYF. The CDR3 DNA reads as TGTGCCAGCAGTCATGGGGGGATGCGGGGCACAGATACGCAGTATTTT.

V is TRBV5-8 and J is TRBJ2-3; 10 nucleotides match TRBD2. In germline, CDR1 is SGHTS, CDR2 YDEGEE. The CDR3 sequence is 19 residues long. V lost 4 bases, J lost 2 bases, and 16 bases stayed unmatched. CDR3 nucleotide sequence: TGTGCCAGCAGCCAAGAATTTGGACTAGCGGAGGTGTCCACAGATACGCAGTATTTT. Its translation is CASSQEFGLAEVSTDTQYF.

The chain couples TRBV4-3 to TRBJ2-2; a possible D gene is TRBD1 (5 bases). From germline, CDR1 is LGHNA and CDR2 YSLEER. V was trimmed by 0 bases and J by 0 bases, leaving 8 bases between them. The CDR3 covers 16 residues. The CDR3: CASSQEGVPNTGELFF. The CDR3 DNA reads as TGCGCCAGCAGCCAAGAAGGGGTCCCGAACACCGGGGAGCTGTTTTTT.

J is TRBJ1-2 and V is TRBV6-6; 7 bases line up with TRBD1. Germline V CDR1 and CDR2: MNHNY, SVGAGI (reference sequence). The J segment lost 4 bases and the V segment lost 5 bases, leaving 7 bases of the junction unmatched. The CDR3 length is 14 residues. The CDR3 is CASSRQGASYGYTF. CDR3 coding DNA: TGTGCCAGCAGTAGACAGGGCGCGAGCTATGGCTACACCTTC.

In DNA, the CDR3 is TGTGCCAGCAGCCAACAGGGTTCCAATCAGCCCCAGCATTTT. It specifies CASSQQGSNQPQHF. This sequence joins TRBV5-6 and TRBJ1-5; possibly TRBD1 for D (6 bases). The CDR3 is 14 residues long. Germline V gene data show CDR1 as SGHDT and CDR2 as YYEEEE. V lost 4 bases and J lost 3, with 11 bases in between.

The V and J genes are TRBV28 and TRBJ1-1; unclear D gene. V was shortened by 4 bases and J by 0 bases, with 6 bases between the two germline ends. CDR3 length: 13 amino acids. Germline assignment: CDR1 MDHEN and CDR2 SYDVKM. In DNA, the CDR3 is TGTGCCAGCAGTTCTCACATGAACACTGAAGCTTTCTTT. It translates to CASSSHMNTEAFF.